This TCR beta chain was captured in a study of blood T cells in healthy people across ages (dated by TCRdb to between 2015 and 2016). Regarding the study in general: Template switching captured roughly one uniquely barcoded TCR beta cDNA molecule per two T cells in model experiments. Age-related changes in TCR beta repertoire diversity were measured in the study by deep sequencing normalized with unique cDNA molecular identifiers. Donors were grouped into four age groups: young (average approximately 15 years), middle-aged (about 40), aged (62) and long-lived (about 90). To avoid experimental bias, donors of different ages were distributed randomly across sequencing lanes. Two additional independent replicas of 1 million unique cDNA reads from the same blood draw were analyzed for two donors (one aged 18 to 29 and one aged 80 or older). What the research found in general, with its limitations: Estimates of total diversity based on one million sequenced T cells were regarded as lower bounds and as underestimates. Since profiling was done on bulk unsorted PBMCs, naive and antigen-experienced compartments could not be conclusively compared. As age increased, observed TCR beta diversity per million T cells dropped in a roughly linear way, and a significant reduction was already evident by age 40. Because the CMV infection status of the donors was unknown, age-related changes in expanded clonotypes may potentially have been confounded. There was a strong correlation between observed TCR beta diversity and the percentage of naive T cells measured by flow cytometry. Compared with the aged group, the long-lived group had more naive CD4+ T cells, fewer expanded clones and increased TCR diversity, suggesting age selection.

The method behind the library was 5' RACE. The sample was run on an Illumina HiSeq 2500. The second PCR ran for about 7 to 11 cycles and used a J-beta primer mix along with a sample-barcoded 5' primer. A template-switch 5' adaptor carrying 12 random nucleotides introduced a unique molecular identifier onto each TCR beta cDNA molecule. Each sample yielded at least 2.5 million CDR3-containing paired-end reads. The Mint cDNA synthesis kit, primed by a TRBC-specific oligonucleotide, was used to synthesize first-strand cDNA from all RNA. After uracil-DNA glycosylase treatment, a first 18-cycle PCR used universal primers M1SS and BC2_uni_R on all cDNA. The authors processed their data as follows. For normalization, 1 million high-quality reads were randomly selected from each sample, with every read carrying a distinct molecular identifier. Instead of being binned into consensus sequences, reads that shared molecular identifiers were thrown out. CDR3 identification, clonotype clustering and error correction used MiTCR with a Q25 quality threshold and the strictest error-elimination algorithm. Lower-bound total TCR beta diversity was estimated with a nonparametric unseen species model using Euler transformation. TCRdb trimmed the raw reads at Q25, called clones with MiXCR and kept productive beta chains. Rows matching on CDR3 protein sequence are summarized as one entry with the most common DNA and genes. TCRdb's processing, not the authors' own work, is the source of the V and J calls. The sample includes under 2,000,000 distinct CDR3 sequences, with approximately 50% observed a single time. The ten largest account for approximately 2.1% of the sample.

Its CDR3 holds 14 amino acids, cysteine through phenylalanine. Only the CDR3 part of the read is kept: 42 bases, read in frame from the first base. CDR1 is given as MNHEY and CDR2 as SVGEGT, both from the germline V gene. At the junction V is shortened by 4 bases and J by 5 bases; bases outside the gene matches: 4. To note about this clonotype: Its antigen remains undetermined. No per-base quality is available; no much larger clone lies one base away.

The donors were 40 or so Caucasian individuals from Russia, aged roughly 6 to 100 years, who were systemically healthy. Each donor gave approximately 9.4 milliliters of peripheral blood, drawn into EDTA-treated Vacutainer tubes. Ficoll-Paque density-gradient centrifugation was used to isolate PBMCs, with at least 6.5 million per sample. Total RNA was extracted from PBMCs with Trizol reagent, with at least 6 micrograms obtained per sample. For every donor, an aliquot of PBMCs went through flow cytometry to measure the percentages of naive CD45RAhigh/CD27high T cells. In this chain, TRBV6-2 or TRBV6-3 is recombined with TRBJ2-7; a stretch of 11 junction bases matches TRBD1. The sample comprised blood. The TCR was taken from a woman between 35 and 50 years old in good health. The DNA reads TGTGCCAGCAGTTCCCGGGACAGGGGGGACGAGCAGTACTTC. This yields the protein CASSSRDRGDEQYF.